Listed here are 14 T cell receptor beta chains from one sample, sequenced in a study of blood T cell repertoires in COVID-19. Measured with immunoSEQ multiplex PCR; TCRdb has only the in-frame clones, and not every one. The table has 200,000 to 300,000 clones, over 80% seen once; the top ten hold about 1.6%. Sample: peripheral blood. These receptors all stem from a middle-aged woman who had recovered from COVID-19.

The chain recombines TRBV19 with TRBJ2-1; 14 nucleotides align to TRBD2. Germline V lookup: CDR1 LNHDA, CDR2 SQIVND (reference sequence). CDR3 length: 16 amino acids. After removal of 5 bases from V and 4 bases from J, the junction contained 4 bases not matched to a gene. CDR3 coding DNA: TGTGCCAGTAGTCCGCGACTAGCGGGGGGGTACAATGAGCAGTTCTTC. It is translated as CASSPRLAGGYNEQFF.

This chain links TRBV9 with TRBJ2-1; TRBD2 is a possible D gene (5 bases). V was pared by 2 bases and J by 12 bases, with 18 bases between. Germline CDR1 is SGDLS and CDR2 is YYNGEE. The CDR3 spans 14 residues. CDR3 DNA sequence: TGTGCCAGCAGCGTCGGTGACGGGGTGTCGGTGCAGTTCTTC. Its protein is CASSVGDGVSVQFF.

This chain links TRBV9 with TRBJ2-7; perhaps TRBD1 as D (7 bases). Looked up from germline, CDR1 is SGDLS and CDR2 is YYNGEE. The V end lost 3 bases, the J end lost 9 bases, and 16 bases lay between the germline ends. The length of the CDR3 is 13 residues. DNA of the CDR3: TGTGCCAGCAGCGCCTCGGCAGGGGGGAGGCAGTACTTC. The encoded protein is CASSASAGGRQYF.

This chain uses TRBV7-9 with TRBJ2-7; D is unresolved. The CDR3 length is 12 residues. Looked up from germline, CDR1 is SEHNR and CDR2 is FQNEAQ (reference sequence). V lost 4 bases and J lost 5, with 9 bases in between. In DNA, the CDR3 is TGTGCCAGCAGCTCGAGTGGAGACGAGCAGTACTTC. Protein sequence: CASSSSGDEQYF.

The V call is TRBV7-8, the J call TRBJ1-6; possibly TRBD1 for D (5 bases). Germline V gene data show CDR1 as SGHVS and CDR2 as FQNEAQ. The germline V and J ends were trimmed by 1 base and 7 bases, with 17 bases remaining between them. This CDR3 has 17 residues. The CDR3 reads CASSLEFGGVFNSPLHF. The CDR3 DNA sequence: TGTGCCAGCAGCTTAGAATTTGGAGGGGTCTTCAATTCACCCCTCCACTTT. The full variable domain, rest sourced from reference TRBV7-8 and TRBJ1-6, is GAGVSQSPRYKVAKRGQDVALRCDPISGHVSLFWYQQALGQGPEFLTYFQNEAQLDKSGLPSDRFFAERPEGSVSTLKIQRTQQEDSAVYLCASSLEFGGVFNSPLHFGNGTRLTVT.

This rearrangement joins TRBV9 to TRBJ1-3; D ambiguous. V dropped 0 bases and J dropped 0 bases, with 7 bases sitting between them. The CDR3 length is 15 residues. Germline V gene sequence: CDR1 SGDLS, CDR2 YYNGEE. CDR3 protein: CASSVGRVSGNTIYF. The DNA of the CDR3 is TGTGCCAGCAGCGTAGGTCGGGTCTCTGGAAACACCATATATTTT.

The chain joins TRBV18 to TRBJ2-3, with a possible D match to TRBD1 (5 bases). Trimming cost V 5 bases and J 5 bases, with 11 bases left between them. The CDR3 is 13 amino acids. CDR1 KGHSH and CDR2 LQKENI come from the germline V gene. CDR3 region: CASSSNQGDTQYF. CDR3 coding DNA: TGTGCCAGCTCATCGAACCAGGGAGATACGCAGTATTTT.

This chain connects TRBV30 to TRBJ2-3, with TRBD2 matching 7 bases. CDR3 length: 13 residues. V shed 3 bases and J 1 base; nucleotides not matched to a gene: 1. CDR1 is GTSNPN, CDR2 SVGIG, per germline (reference sequence). CDR3 in amino acids: CAWSRGGTDTQYF. The CDR3 nucleotides are TGTGCCTGGAGCCGGGGGGGCACAGATACGCAGTATTTT.

This clone appeared a single time. The chain is built from TRBV6-5 and TRBJ1-1, with 7 bases that match TRBD1. The germline V gene encodes CDR1 MNHEY and CDR2 SVGAGI. CDR3 length: 13 residues. Trimming took 2 bases from V and 4 from J; bases not matched to a gene: 1. The CDR3 sequence: CASSYGQATEAFF. CDR3 DNA sequence: TGTGCCAGCAGTTACGGACAGGCCACTGAAGCTTTCTTT.

J is TRBJ1-2 and V is TRBV9; TRBD1 aligns across 7 bases. Germline V gives CDR1 SGDLS, CDR2 YYNGEE. This CDR3 has 13 residues. J gave up 5 bases and V 5 bases, and 6 bases lay outside the gene matches. The CDR3 coding sequence is TGTGCCAGCAGTCAACAGGGGTTTTATGGCTACACCTTC. Protein: CASSQQGFYGYTF.

V gene TRBV27 combines with J gene TRBJ1-2; 7 nucleotides line up with TRBD1. V shed 0 bases and J 4 bases; nucleotides not matched to a gene: 5. CDR3 length: 15 amino acids. Germline CDR1 is MNHEY and CDR2 is SMNVEV (reference sequence). The CDR3 nucleotides are TGTGCCAGCAGTTTATCCCTGGGGACAGTCTATGGCTACACCTTC. Its translation is CASSLSLGTVYGYTF.

This sequence joins TRBV28 and TRBJ1-1; no clear D. The CDR3 is 11 amino acids. Trimming removed 8 bases at V and 1 base at J, with 5 bases between. The V gene's germline CDR1 is MDHEN and CDR2 SYDVKM. The CDR3 nucleotides are TGTGCCAGCCGGGAGAACACTGAAGCTTTCTTT. Amino acid sequence: CASRENTEAFF.

The chain uses TRBV7-8 and TRBJ2-3, with D possibly matching TRBD1 (6 bases). V gave up 5 bases and J gave up 5 bases, with 14 bases separating them. Germline CDR1 SGHVS, CDR2 FQNEAQ. The CDR3 contains 14 residues. The chain's CDR3 is CASSPRTVKDTQYF. The CDR3 DNA sequence: TGTGCCAGCAGCCCACGGACAGTCAAAGATACGCAGTATTTT.

The chain couples TRBV18 to TRBJ1-2, with D possibly matching TRBD1 (5 bases). V gave up 2 bases and J gave up 3 bases, with 10 bases separating them. CDR1 and CDR2 (germline): KGHSH, LQKENI. The CDR3 contains 14 residues. The CDR3 nucleotides are TGTGCCAGCTCACCAAACTTCAGGGACTATGGCTACACCTTC. Protein sequence: CASSPNFRDYGYTF.